What follows are 15 T cell receptor beta chains derived from one specimen sequenced in a study of T cell responses to AZD1222 COVID-19 vaccine. Sequencing used immunoSEQ multiplex PCR; TCRdb keeps in-frame clones, though not all of them. The data contain 85,000 to 130,000 clones, around nine tenths of them singletons. The material was peripheral blood, obtained on day 0 of AZD1222 vaccination. These receptors were collected from an adult in good health.

This chain links TRBV5-1 with TRBJ2-1; D not resolved. The CDR3 is 17 residues long. V dropped 0 bases and J dropped 0 bases, with 13 bases sitting between them. From germline, CDR1 is SGHRS and CDR2 YFSETQ. CDR3 region: CASSLGAWRDSYNEQFF. CDR3 sequence (DNA): TGCGCCAGCAGCTTGGGGGCCTGGCGAGACTCCTACAATGAGCAGTTCTTC.

The chain has TRBV6-6 and TRBJ1-2, with TRBD1 matching 8 bases. The CDR3 length is 17 residues. The germline V gene encodes CDR1 MNHNY and CDR2 SVGAGI (reference sequence). The V and J ends lost 5 bases and 0 bases, in that order; junction bases with no gene match: 11. In DNA form, the CDR3 reads TGTGCCAGCAGTCCCCGGACAGGGTCGATCTCTAACTATGGCTACACCTTC. Residues: CASSPRTGSISNYGYTF.

J is TRBJ2-1 and V is TRBV4-2; D is undetermined. The germline V and J ends were trimmed by 5 bases and 4 bases, with 9 bases remaining between them. This CDR3 contains 13 residues. Germline V gene sequence: CDR1 LGHNA, CDR2 YNFKEQ. The CDR3 sequence is CASSDTVYNEQFF. For the CDR3, the DNA is TGTGCCAGCAGCGACACTGTGTACAATGAGCAGTTCTTC.

This chain connects TRBV6-5 to TRBJ1-2; a possible D gene is TRBD1 (5 bases). Germline values: CDR1 MNHEY, CDR2 SVGAGI. The CDR3 runs to 15 residues. With 0 bases removed from V and 6 bases from J, the gap between germline ends came to 14 bases. The CDR3 reads CASSYSTQGRNGYTF. The DNA of the CDR3 is TGTGCCAGCAGTTACTCGACCCAGGGTCGGAATGGCTACACCTTC.

This chain links TRBV19 with TRBJ2-1, with D unresolved. The germline V gene has CDR1 LNHDA and CDR2 SQIVND (reference sequence). V was pared by 6 bases and J by 0 bases, with 12 bases between. The CDR3 covers 15 residues. The CDR3 nucleotides are TGTGCCAGTAGCACCTTACTAAGCTCCTACAATGAGCAGTTCTTC. Residues: CASSTLLSSYNEQFF.

This sequence joins TRBV5-1 and TRBJ2-3; D not certain. Trimming pared 4 bases from V and 2 bases from J, leaving 11 bases between. Germline V gene lookup returns CDR1 SGHRS and CDR2 YFSETQ. This CDR3 is built from 14 residues. Here the CDR3 reads CASSLDTYTDTQYF. The DNA for the CDR3 is TGCGCCAGCAGCCTCGACACATACACAGATACGCAGTATTTT. Full variable domain (missing parts from reference TRBV5-1 and TRBJ2-3): KAGVTQTPRYLIKTRGQQVTLSCSPISGHRSVSWYQQTPGQGLQFLFEYFSETQRNKGNFPGRFSGRQFSNSRSEMNVSTLELGDSALYLCASSLDTYTDTQYFGPGTRLTVL.

J is TRBJ1-6 and V is TRBV15; possible D gene TRBD1, 5 bases. The V end was cut by 4 bases, the J end by 7 bases, with 5 bases between. Germline V gene sequence: CDR1 LNHNV, CDR2 YYDKDF (reference sequence). The CDR3 loop spans 12 amino acids. The CDR3 reads CATSKGNSPLHF. The DNA of the CDR3 is TGTGCCACCAGCAAGGGGAATTCACCCCTCCACTTT. Looking up the rest from reference TRBV15 and TRBJ1-6 gives the full variable domain: DAMVIQNPRYQVTQFGKPVTLSCSQTLNHNVMYWYQQKSSQAPKLLFHYYDKDFNNEADTPDNFQSRRPNTSFCFLDIRSPGLGDTAMYLCATSKGNSPLHFGNGTRLTVT.

The chain employs TRBV10-2 and TRBJ1-5, with D maybe TRBD1 (5 bases). Per germline, CDR1 WSHSY and CDR2 SAAADI. V lost 3 bases, J lost 6 bases, and 12 bases lay in between. The CDR3 sequence is 14 residues long. CDR3 sequence: CASSDYAGSQPQHF. In nucleotides, the CDR3 is TGCGCCAGCAGTGATTATGCAGGGAGTCAGCCCCAGCATTTT.

V and J are TRBV28 and TRBJ2-7; D uncertain. The V end was cut by 3 bases, the J end by 2 bases, with 5 bases between. Germline V gene lookup returns CDR1 MDHEN and CDR2 SYDVKM. The CDR3 loop spans 12 amino acids. The CDR3 here is CASSFPPYEQYF. The CDR3 nucleotides read TGTGCCAGCAGTTTCCCACCCTACGAGCAGTACTTC.

V and J are TRBV2 and TRBJ2-2; D uncertain. The CDR3 has 14 amino acids. The V gene's germline CDR1 is SNHLY and CDR2 FYNNEI. With 7 bases removed from V and 0 bases from J, the gap between germline ends came to 9 bases. CDR3 residues: CASNASPNTGELFF. The CDR3 nucleotides read TGTGCCAGCAATGCCAGCCCGAACACCGGGGAGCTGTTTTTT.

The V and J genes are TRBV9 and TRBJ2-7, with D uncertain. Between the trimmed V and J ends, which lost 0 bases and 3 bases, there was a span of 16 bases. The germline V gene has CDR1 SGDLS and CDR2 YYNGEE. This CDR3 has 16 residues. CDR3 DNA: TGTGCCAGCAGCGTAGGGGGTGGGTCACCACTCTACGAGCAGTACTTC. Protein product: CASSVGGGSPLYEQYF.

V gene TRBV28 combines with J gene TRBJ2-6, with TRBD2 matching over 7 bases. Germline loops: CDR1 MDHEN, CDR2 SYDVKM. The ends lost 6 bases at V and 4 bases at J; junction bases unmatched: 12. The CDR3 contains 17 residues. The CDR3: CASSPLGGSLGANVLTF. For the CDR3, the DNA is TGTGCCAGCAGCCCCCTAGGCGGGAGCCTCGGGGCCAACGTCCTGACTTTC.

This chain's CDR3 is CASTWDTQNTEAFF. In nucleotides, the CDR3 is TGTGCCAGCACCTGGGACACCCAGAACACTGAAGCTTTCTTT. The chain couples TRBV4-2 to TRBJ1-1, with D possibly TRBD1 on 6 matching bases. V was clipped by 7 bases and J by 1 base, with 13 bases between them. The germline V gene has CDR1 LGHNA and CDR2 YNFKEQ. The CDR3 covers 14 residues.

CDR3 DNA sequence: TGCGCCAGCAGCTTTTCAGAGAACACTGAAGCTTTCTTT. This codes for CASSFSENTEAFF. The gene calls are TRBV5-1 and TRBJ1-1, with unresolved D. V gave up 2 bases and J gave up 1 base, with 6 bases separating them. Germline CDR1 is SGHRS and CDR2 is YFSETQ. There are 13 residues in the CDR3. The variable domain in full, with the rest retrieved from reference TRBV5-1 and TRBJ1-1, is KAGVTQTPRYLIKTRGQQVTLSCSPISGHRSVSWYQQTPGQGLQFLFEYFSETQRNKGNFPGRFSGRQFSNSRSEMNVSTLELGDSALYLCASSFSENTEAFFGQGTRLTVV.

The chain has TRBV7-2 and TRBJ1-4; no firm D call. CDR3 size: 13 residues. Trimming removed 10 bases at V and 6 bases at J, with 15 bases between. CDR1 and CDR2 from the germline V gene are SGHTA and FQGNSA. The CDR3 loop is CATARSRDEKLFF. The CDR3 DNA follows: TGTGCCACTGCTAGGTCTAGGGATGAAAAACTGTTTTTT.